The 12 T cell receptor beta chains below come from one sample, sequenced in a study of T cell changes during pregnancy in multiple sclerosis. Generated by immunoSEQ multiplex PCR, the TCRdb table keeps only in-frame clones and is missing some. This table holds just under 100,000 clones, about 94% found once. Sequences were derived from peripheral blood, sampled after pregnancy. The receptors stem from a female donor with multiple sclerosis, enrolled in a pregnancy study.

The rearrangement joins TRBV5-1 to TRBJ1-1; 11 bases map to TRBD1. The CDR3 is 16 amino acids. V shed 1 base and J 1 base; nucleotides not matched to a gene: 3. CDR1 SGHRS and CDR2 YFSETQ come from the germline V gene. The CDR3 nucleotides are TGCGCCAGCAGCTTGAAGGGACAGGGGGGGAACACTGAAGCTTTCTTT. Translated, it gives CASSLKGQGGNTEAFF.

The genes are TRBV2 and TRBJ1-1; maybe TRBD1 (6 bases). V lost 3 bases and J 1 base, leaving 9 bases between the germline ends. The V gene's germline CDR1 is SNHLY and CDR2 FYNNEI. This CDR3 has 14 residues. This CDR3 is CASSEKTGNTEAFF. For the CDR3, the DNA is TGTGCCAGCAGTGAGAAGACAGGGAACACTGAAGCTTTCTTT.

Only one count was recorded for this clone. V is TRBV6-6 and J is TRBJ2-7; D remains unclear. Trimming cost V 7 bases and J 4 bases, with 11 bases left between them. This CDR3 is 12 amino acids long. Germline CDR1 reads MNHNY; CDR2 reads SVGAGI (reference sequence). The CDR3 here is CASTPDMYEQYF. In nucleotides, the CDR3 is TGTGCCAGCACCCCCGACATGTACGAGCAGTACTTC.

The genes are TRBV19 and TRBJ2-2; D is ambiguous. Trimming shortened V by 7 bases and J by 1 base, and 4 bases separated the two germline ends. Per germline, CDR1 LNHDA and CDR2 SQIVND (reference sequence). This CDR3 is built from 12 residues. The CDR3 sequence: CASTVNTGELFF. The CDR3 DNA reads as TGTGCCAGTACGGTGAACACCGGGGAGCTGTTTTTT.

This chain joins TRBV27 and TRBJ2-7; TRBD1 matches at 7 bases. Germline V gene data show CDR1 as MNHEY and CDR2 as SMNVEV (reference sequence). This CDR3 is built from 16 residues. V trimming: 3 bases; J trimming: 2 bases; junction bases outside the gene matches: 10. CDR3 in amino acids: CASSFVLRDSPYEQYF. The CDR3, as DNA: TGTGCCAGCAGTTTTGTCCTCCGGGACAGCCCCTACGAGCAGTACTTC.

The rearrangement links TRBV10-3 to TRBJ2-3, with D perhaps TRBD1 (6 bases). CDR1 is ENHRY, CDR2 SYGVKD, per germline. The CDR3 has 14 amino acids. The ends were cut back, 2 bases at V and 2 bases at J, with 8 bases in the middle. CDR3: CAISEGQITDTQYF. DNA for the CDR3: TGTGCCATCAGTGAGGGACAGATCACAGATACGCAGTATTTT.

This chain uses TRBV11-2 with TRBJ2-3; no reliable D call. There are 15 residues in the CDR3. Germline V gene data show CDR1 as SGHAT and CDR2 as FQNNGV. Between the trimmed V and J ends, which lost 2 bases and 3 bases, there was a span of 12 bases. The CDR3 sequence: CASSLSWSPTDTQYF. Written as DNA, the CDR3 is TGTGCCAGCAGCTTAAGTTGGAGTCCGACAGATACGCAGTATTTT.

This clone was picked up one time. V is TRBV15 and J is TRBJ2-3; 7 nucleotides line up with TRBD1. After removal of 3 bases from V and 1 base from J, the junction contained 10 bases not matched to a gene. The CDR3 runs to 17 residues. The germline V gene encodes CDR1 LNHNV and CDR2 YYDKDF (reference sequence). The DNA of the CDR3 is TGTGCCACCAGCAGTCAACAGGGGCTCCGGGGCACAGATACGCAGTATTTT. This sequence encodes CATSSQQGLRGTDTQYF.

The chain recombines TRBV9 with TRBJ1-2, with 7 bases matching TRBD1. With 0 bases clipped from V and 0 bases from J, the junction kept 8 bases outside the gene matches. Germline CDR1 reads SGDLS; CDR2 reads YYNGEE. The CDR3 has 17 amino acids. CDR3 nucleotides: TGTGCCAGCAGCGTAGCAGGGGGGCCAAACCCTAACTATGGCTACACCTTC. It is translated as CASSVAGGPNPNYGYTF.

The V gene is TRBV4-1, the J gene TRBJ2-1; 8 bases align to TRBD2. V shed 0 bases, J shed 4 bases, and the junction held 11 bases outside the gene matches. The CDR3 runs 18 residues. Germline V gene lookup returns CDR1 MGHRA and CDR2 YSYEKL. This CDR3 reads CASSQDLSGGRYYNEQFF. The CDR3 DNA reads TGCGCCAGCAGCCAAGATCTTAGCGGCGGGAGGTATTACAATGAGCAGTTCTTC.

This chain connects TRBV18 to TRBJ2-1, with D unresolved. The CDR3 has 12 amino acids. Germline lookup yields CDR1 KGHSH and CDR2 LQKENI. V shed 0 bases and J shed 9 bases, with 6 bases lying between them. The CDR3 here is CASSPPQREQFF. CDR3 nucleotides: TGTGCCAGCTCACCACCCCAGCGTGAGCAGTTCTTC.

This clone was counted a single time. This chain uses TRBV4-2 with TRBJ2-2; 8 bases map to TRBD1. This CDR3 region has 17 residues. Germline loops: CDR1 LGHNA, CDR2 YNFKEQ. Trimming cost V 0 bases and J 8 bases; bases outside gene matches: 11. CDR3 DNA: TGTGCCAGCAGCCAAGATAGAGGCCAGGGGGCGCGAGGGGAGCTGTTTTTT. It yields the protein CASSQDRGQGARGELFF.